A selection of T cell receptor beta chains follows, all from one sample in a study of technical replicates of blood from a few donors. Measured with immunoSEQ multiplex PCR; TCRdb has only the in-frame clones, and not every one. The sample yields 45,000 to 60,000 clones, around 96% seen once. The source material was PBMCs. The receptors were gathered from a human donor in good health. Some clones in this sample may be carry-over from other donors' samples. Both conserved end residues are part of each CDR3. A D gene is named only where the DNA matches it firmly. Where a row states a size, it is once, few, many or the class of an expanded clone; other rows omit it.

TRBV6-5	.	.	TRBJ2-5	TGTGTCACCATTCATACGGGGGGCGGGGAGACCCAGTACTTC	CVTIHTGGGETQYF
TRBV4-2	.	.	TRBJ1-2	TGTGCCAGCAGCCAAGATAACTTCTCGGGTGGCTACACCTTC	CASSQDNFSGGYTF
TRBV7-2	TRBD1	.	TRBJ2-7	TGTGCCAGCAGCGGGGGACAGGGATCCGAGCAGTACTTC	CASSGGQGSEQYF
TRBV18	.	.	TRBJ1-2	TGTGCCAGCTCACCACCGGAGAGAATATTGGGTTGGACCTTC	CASSPPERILGWTF
TRBV6-4	.	.	TRBJ2-7	TGTGCCAGCAGTTACTACGAGCAGTACTTC	CASSYYEQYF
TRBV5-1	.	.	TRBJ2-5	TGCGCCAGCAGCGAGGGACAAAAAGAGACCCAGTACTTC	CASSEGQKETQYF
TRBV5-1	.	.	TRBJ1-6	TGCGCCAGCAGCTTGGATACAGGGCCTCCCCTCCACTTT	CASSLDTGPPLHF
TRBV19	.	.	TRBJ1-3	TGTGCCAGTATTCCTAGTTCCCGAGGAAACACCATATATTTT	CASIPSSRGNTIYF
TRBV10-3	.	.	TRBJ2-7	TGTGCCACTGGACAACACTACGAGCAGTACTTC	CATGQHYEQYF
TRBV25-1	.	.	TRBJ2-1	TGTGCCAGCAGTGAAGTAGGCGGGAATAATGAGCAGTTCTTC	CASSEVGGNNEQFF
TRBV19	.	.	TRBJ1-5	TGTGCCAGTAGTATAGTACAGGCCCGGAATCAGCCCCAGCATTTT	CASSIVQARNQPQHF
TRBV5-1	TRBD1	.	TRBJ1-2	TGCGCCAGCAGTTCCCCAGGGACAGGGGGCGCGAACTATGGCTACACCTTC	CASSSPGTGGANYGYTF
TRBV29-1	TRBD1	.	TRBJ1-1	TGCAGCGTTGCTCCAGGGGGAAGCACTGAAGCTTTCTTT	CSVAPGGSTEAFF
TRBV6-5	.	.	TRBJ2-2	TGTGCCAGCAGTTATCTACTTGGTCGCGGGGAGCTGTTTTTT	CASSYLLGRGELFF
TRBV7-9	TRBD1	.	TRBJ2-2	TGTGCCAGCAGTTTCGGGACAGGGCACACCGGGGAGCTGTTTTTT	CASSFGTGHTGELFF
TRBV9	TRBD2	.	TRBJ2-3	TGTGCCAGCAGCGTGGGTAGCGGGGGGAGCACAGATACGCAGTATTTT	CASSVGSGGSTDTQYF
TRBV2	.	.	TRBJ2-2	TGTGCCAGCAGTGGGGTAGCGTCTAACACCGGGGAGCTGTTTTTT	CASSGVASNTGELFF
TRBV5-6	TRBD2	.	TRBJ2-4	TGTGCCAGCAGCCAGCGGGACTCCACGTGGTTC	CASSQRDSTWF
TRBV6-6	.	.	TRBJ2-4	TGTGCCAGCAGTTACTCGACCACAGGGCGGCACTTC	CASSYSTTGRHF
TRBV7-9	TRBD1	.	TRBJ1-6	TGTGCCAGCAGCGTGGGACAGGCTAATTCACCCCTCCACTTT	CASSVGQANSPLHF
TRBV4-2	.	.	TRBJ2-7	TGTGCCAGCAGCCAAGATCGGGGAACCTACGAGCAGTACTTC	CASSQDRGTYEQYF
TRBV23-1	.	.	TRBJ2-3	TGCGCCAGCAGTCAATGTAATAGCACAGATACGCAGTATTTT	CASSQCNSTDTQYF
TRBV11-1	TRBD1	.	TRBJ1-1	TGTGCCAGCAGCTTACCGACAGGGGGTCGTGGCACTGAAGCTTTCTTT	CASSLPTGGRGTEAFF
TRBV29-1	.	.	TRBJ1-1	TGCAGCGTGAATAACTTGAACACTGAAGCTTTCTTT	CSVNNLNTEAFF
TRBV15	.	.	TRBJ2-1	TGTGCCACGAGAGGGAGTCATGAGCAGTTCTTC	CATRGSHEQFF
TRBV9	.	.	TRBJ1-2	TGTGCCAGCACTCCAACAGCTAACTATGGCTACACCTTC	CASTPTANYGYTF
TRBV14	TRBD1	.	TRBJ1-4	TGTGCCAGCAGCCATTCAGGGGGTTTGGATGAAAAACTGTTTTTT	CASSHSGGLDEKLFF
TRBV2	TRBD2	.	TRBJ2-5	TGTGCCAGCATGTCTAGCGGGAAGAGTACAGAGACCCAGTACTTC	CASMSSGKSTETQYF
TRBV29-1	.	.	TRBJ2-7	TGCAGCGTTGACAGGGGCTACGAGCAGTACTTC	CSVDRGYEQYF
TRBV12-5	TRBD2	.	TRBJ2-4	TGTGCTAGTGGTTGGGAGGGACTAGCGGGAGGGGGGGTAGCCAAAAACATTCAGTACTTC	CASGWEGLAGGGVAKNIQYF
TRBV18	TRBD1	.	TRBJ1-2	TGTGCCAGCTCCACGGAACAGGGGTCGGTCGGCTACACCTTC	CASSTEQGSVGYTF
TRBV19	.	.	TRBJ2-2	TGTGCCAGTCGACGTAGGGAGCACGGGGAGCTGTTTTTT	CASRRREHGELFF
TRBV4-2	.	.	TRBJ2-1	TGTGCCACCTCCGGGACACAATACAATGAGCAGTTCTTC	CATSGTQYNEQFF
TRBV4-3	TRBD2	.	TRBJ2-3	TGCGCCAGCAGCCAAGGAGCGGGACCTTCCGGGAGCACAGATACGCAGTATTTT	CASSQGAGPSGSTDTQYF
TRBV6-5	.	.	TRBJ1-5	TGTGCCAGCCGCAAGACGGGTAGCAATCAGCCCCAGCATTTT	CASRKTGSNQPQHF
TRBV4-3	TRBD1	.	TRBJ2-7	TGCGCCAGCAGCCCCGGGACAGGGAGCTCCTACGAGCAGTACTTC	CASSPGTGSSYEQYF
TRBV27	.	.	TRBJ2-1	TGTGCCAGCAGTTTATCGTGGGCAAATGAGCAGTTCTTC	CASSLSWANEQFF
TRBV7-3	TRBD2	.	TRBJ2-1	TGTGCCAGCAGCCCTGAAGGGACTAGCTACAATGAGCAGTTCTTC	CASSPEGTSYNEQFF
TRBV6-6	.	.	TRBJ2-7	TGTGCCAGCAGTTACCCGCCGGGTAGCGAGGCGCAGTACTTC	CASSYPPGSEAQYF
TRBV6-1	TRBD1	.	TRBJ2-7	TGTGCCAGCAGTGGCCCCGGGACAGACTACGAGCAGTACTTC	CASSGPGTDYEQYF
TRBV2	.	.	TRBJ1-1	TGTGCCAGCAAAAAGGGGTTGGTGAACACTGAAGCTTTCTTT	CASKKGLVNTEAFF
TRBV7-9	.	.	TRBJ2-1	TGTGCCAGCAGCTCTGGGGCAGGGATGGGCGAGCAGTTCTTC	CASSSGAGMGEQFF
TRBV5-1	.	.	TRBJ1-6	TGCGCCAGCAGCTTGGGGAGTAGCTCCTATAATTCACCCCTCCACTTT	CASSLGSSSYNSPLHF
TRBV5-1	TRBD2	.	TRBJ2-1	TGCGCCAGCAGCGGCGGGACTAGCGGCCCTTACAATGAGCAGTTCTTC	CASSGGTSGPYNEQFF
TRBV4-3	.	.	TRBJ2-2	TGCGCCAGCAGGGGTGCGGTGTCCGGGGAGCTGTTTTTT	CASRGAVSGELFF
TRBV6-1	.	.	TRBJ2-3	TGTGCCAGCAGCGACTGGATGGCGGCAGATACGCAGTATTTT	CASSDWMAADTQYF
TRBV20-1	.	.	TRBJ1-1	TGCAGTGCTGGGAGAGCTGAAGCTTTCTTT	CSAGRAEAFF
TRBV11-2	.	once	TRBJ2-1	TGTGCCAGCAGCTTAGTAGGGGTAAACGATGAGCAGTTCTTC	CASSLVGVNDEQFF